This entry concerns a single T cell receptor beta chain. The antigen is not known. This was a survey-level run. Repertoires were generated with immunoSEQ multiplex PCR, while TCRdb's copy carries only in-frame clones and drops some. The table shows tens of thousands of clones, with around 83% occurring only once. The CDR3 is 17 amino acids. This sample is drawn from a study of fetal regulatory T cell absence and autoimmunity. Study-wide findings and caveats: Antigen-driven pancreatic autoimmunity before birth in IPEX was inferred from oligoclonal enrichment.

The clonotype comes from a newborn boy with IPEX syndrome. The sequenced material came from cord blood. V and J are TRBV21-1 and TRBJ1-3. TRBV21-1 is given as a pseudogene. The CDR3 region is CASSKDSSGSSGNTIYF. CDR3 coding DNA: TGTGCCAGCAGCAAAGATTCCTCCGGGAGCTCTGGAAACACCATATATTTT.